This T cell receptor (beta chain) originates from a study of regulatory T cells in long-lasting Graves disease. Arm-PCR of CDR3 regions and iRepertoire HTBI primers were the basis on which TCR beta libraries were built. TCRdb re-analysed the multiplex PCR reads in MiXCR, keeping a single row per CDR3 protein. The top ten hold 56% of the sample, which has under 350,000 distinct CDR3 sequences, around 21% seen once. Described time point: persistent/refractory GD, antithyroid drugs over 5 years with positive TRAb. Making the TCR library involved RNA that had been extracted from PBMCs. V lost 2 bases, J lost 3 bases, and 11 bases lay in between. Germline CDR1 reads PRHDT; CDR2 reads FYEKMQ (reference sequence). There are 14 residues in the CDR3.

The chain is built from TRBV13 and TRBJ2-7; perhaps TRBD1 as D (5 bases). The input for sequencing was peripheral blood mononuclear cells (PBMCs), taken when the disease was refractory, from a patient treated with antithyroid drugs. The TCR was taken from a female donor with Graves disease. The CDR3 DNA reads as TGTGCCAGCAGCTTAAACACAGGCTTCTACGAGCAGTACTTC. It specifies CASSLNTGFYEQYF.